Following are 29 T cell receptor beta chains from one sample sequenced in a study of radiotherapy plus CTLA-4 blockade in lung cancer. Generated by immunoSEQ multiplex PCR, the TCRdb table keeps only in-frame clones and is missing some. Of some 73,000 clones detected, approximately 84% appear once; the ten largest clones hold roughly 0.87%. The sample in question was peripheral blood, obtained from a patient treated with radiotherapy plus ipilimumab. These TCRs come from a human donor with non-small cell lung cancer who had stable disease on radiotherapy plus ipilimumab.

This chain connects TRBV6-1 to TRBJ2-7; no clear D gene. The V gene lost 2 bases and the J gene lost 4 bases, with 3 bases spanning the gap. CDR1 and CDR2 from the germline V gene are MNHNS and SASEGT. CDR3 length equals 11 residues. The CDR3 DNA is TGTGCCAGCAGTGAAAGGTACGAGCAGTACTTC. Its translation is CASSERYEQYF.

This clone was seen only once. The V call is TRBV19, the J call TRBJ2-3; D ambiguous. The CDR3 runs 13 residues. The V end lost 3 bases, the J end lost 7 bases, and 11 bases lay between the germline ends. Looked up from germline, CDR1 is LNHDA and CDR2 is SQIVND (reference sequence). The chain's CDR3 is CASSIDLGNTQYF. The CDR3 DNA reads as TGTGCCAGTAGTATCGACCTGGGCAATACGCAGTATTTT. Drawing the rest from reference TRBV19 and TRBJ2-3, the complete variable domain is DGGITQSPKYLFRKEGQNVTLSCEQNLNHDAMYWYRQDPGQGLRLIYYSQIVNDFQKGDIAEGYSVSREKKESFPLTVTSAQKNPTAFYLCASSIDLGNTQYFGPGTRLTVL.

The chain couples TRBV9 to TRBJ2-3; the D gene is possibly TRBD1 (6 bases). Per the germline V gene, CDR1 is SGDLS and CDR2 is YYNGEE. V gave up 0 bases and J gave up 1 base, with 9 bases separating them. CDR3 length equals 15 residues. This CDR3 reads CASSVDAGGTDTQYF. For the CDR3, the DNA is TGTGCCAGCAGCGTAGATGCAGGGGGCACAGATACGCAGTATTTT.

The J gene is TRBJ2-5, the V gene TRBV7-3; 8 nucleotides align to TRBD2. Germline trimming cut 5 bases from V and 1 base from J; bases unmatched to any gene: 9. Germline V gene data show CDR1 as SGHTA and CDR2 as FQGTGA. This CDR3 spans 16 amino acids. CDR3 sequence reads: CASSPRRLAGQETQYF. CDR3 sequence (DNA): TGTGCCAGCAGCCCACGCAGGCTAGCGGGCCAAGAGACCCAGTACTTC.

The rearrangement joins TRBV5-1 to TRBJ2-2; D remains ambiguous. The ends were cut back, 1 base at V and 5 bases at J, with 3 bases in the middle. CDR1 SGHRS and CDR2 YFSETQ come from the germline V gene. The CDR3 has 12 residues. In DNA, the CDR3 is TGCGCCAGCAGCTTGCTAACCGGGGAGCTGTTTTTT. It translates to CASSLLTGELFF.

The chain has TRBV27 and TRBJ1-5; D is possibly TRBD1 (5 bases). Trimming shortened V by 5 bases and J by 2 bases, and 13 bases separated the two germline ends. There are 15 residues in the CDR3. The germline gives CDR1 MNHEY, CDR2 SMNVEV (reference sequence). This CDR3 is CASSRGIVGNQPQHF. The CDR3 DNA reads TGTGCCAGCAGTCGGGGGATTGTCGGCAATCAGCCCCAGCATTTT.

The chain employs TRBV9 and TRBJ2-3; D is unclear. Per the germline V gene, CDR1 is SGDLS and CDR2 is YYNGEE. V was pared by 0 bases and J by 0 bases, with 8 bases between. CDR3 length: 15 residues. CDR3 residues: CASSVEGRSTDTQYF. Here the CDR3 DNA reads TGTGCCAGCAGCGTAGAAGGGCGGAGCACAGATACGCAGTATTTT.

This chain links TRBV2 with TRBJ2-7, with D unresolved. This CDR3 region has 12 residues. Trimming removed 2 bases at V and 4 bases at J, with 6 bases between. Germline-derived CDR1 and CDR2 are SNHLY and FYNNEI. CDR3 DNA sequence: TGTGCCAGCAGTGAATTTCCTTACGAGCAGTACTTC. It yields the protein CASSEFPYEQYF. Complete variable domain (other parts from reference TRBV2 and TRBJ2-7): EPEVTQTPSHQVTQMGQEVILRCVPISNHLYFYWYRQILGQKVEFLVSFYNNEISEKSEIFDDQFSVERPDGSNFTLKIRSTKLEDSAMYFCASSEFPYEQYFGPGTRLTVT.

The chain links TRBV5-4 to TRBJ2-2, with 7 bases identical to TRBD1. CDR1 SGHNT and CDR2 YYREEE come from the germline V gene (reference sequence). Germline trimming cut 5 bases from V and 7 bases from J; bases unmatched to any gene: 11. This CDR3 is built from 15 residues. CDR3 region: CASRGGTEFNGELFF. The CDR3 DNA sequence: TGTGCCAGCAGGGGTGGGACAGAGTTTAACGGGGAGCTGTTTTTT.

V usage is TRBV7-9 and J usage is TRBJ1-2, with D unresolved. Trimming cost V 4 bases and J 0 bases, with 12 bases left between them. Germline V CDR1 and CDR2: SEHNR, FQNEAQ (reference sequence). The CDR3 runs to 15 residues. The DNA for the CDR3 is TGTGCCAGCAGCTGGCTCAGGACTACTAACTATGGCTACACCTTC. This codes for CASSWLRTTNYGYTF.

The chain has TRBV19 and TRBJ2-1; D is undetermined. V lost 5 bases and J lost 8, with 19 bases in between. There are 15 residues in the CDR3. Germline lookup yields CDR1 LNHDA and CDR2 SQIVND (reference sequence). The CDR3 reads CASSQWTASGDEQFF. In DNA, the CDR3 is TGTGCCAGTAGTCAATGGACCGCTTCTGGCGATGAGCAGTTCTTC.

This clone was picked up one time. The V call is TRBV5-4, the J call TRBJ2-1; D not certain. Per germline, CDR1 SGHNT and CDR2 YYREEE (reference sequence). This CDR3 region has 13 residues. V was clipped by 4 bases and J by 8 bases, with 13 bases between them. The CDR3 DNA is TGTGCCAGCAGCAGCCCAGGTCGGGATGAGCAGTTCTTC. Protein: CASSSPGRDEQFF. Looking up the rest from reference TRBV5-4 and TRBJ2-1 gives the full variable domain: ETGVTQSPTHLIKTRGQQVTLRCSSQSGHNTVSWYQQALGQGPQFIFQYYREEENGRGNFPPRFSGLQFPNYSSELNVNALELDDSALYLCASSSPGRDEQFFGPGTRLTVL.

In this sample, this clone turned up a few times. The genes are TRBV29-1 and TRBJ1-4, with a possible D match to TRBD1 (5 bases). Germline V gene data show CDR1 as SQVTM and CDR2 as ANQGSEA. V shed 4 bases and J shed 11 bases, with 14 bases lying between them. CDR3 length equals 12 residues. The CDR3 DNA follows: TGCAGCGTTGTTGGGAAGAAGGGGAAACTGTTTTTT. This gives the protein CSVVGKKGKLFF.

The chain is built from TRBV7-3 and TRBJ2-7, with TRBD2 matching over 10 bases. CDR1 SGHTA and CDR2 FQGTGA come from the germline V gene. The CDR3 contains 15 residues. Trimming removed 3 bases from V and 6 bases from J; junction bases left unmatched: 8. CDR3 loop: CASSLLAGGSSEQYF. The CDR3 DNA is TGTGCCAGCAGCTTGTTAGCGGGGGGTTCGTCCGAGCAGTACTTC.

The chain is built from TRBV7-8 and TRBJ1-2; 8 bases align to TRBD1. Per germline, CDR1 SGHVS and CDR2 FQNEAQ. The CDR3 runs to 15 residues. The V gene end was trimmed by 3 bases and the J gene end by 5 bases; junction bases not matched to a gene: 8. Written as DNA, the CDR3 is TGTGCCAGCAGCTTTGTCGGGACAGGCTCTTATGGCTACACCTTC. As protein: CASSFVGTGSYGYTF.

In its sample, this clone was seen once. The V call is TRBV9, the J call TRBJ1-1; D gene uncertain. The CDR3 has 13 amino acids. The germline V gene has CDR1 SGDLS and CDR2 YYNGEE. Trimming shortened V by 1 base and J by 1 base, and 5 bases separated the two germline ends. DNA for the CDR3: TGTGCCAGCAGCGTAATGACGAACACTGAAGCTTTCTTT. This translates into CASSVMTNTEAFF. Full variable domain (rest looked up from reference TRBV9 and TRBJ1-1): DSGVTQTPKHLITATGQRVTLRCSPRSGDLSVYWYQQSLDQGLQFLIQYYNGEERAKGNILERFSAQQFPDLHSELNLSSLELGDSALYFCASSVMTNTEAFFGQGTRLTVV.

The rearrangement links TRBV5-1 to TRBJ2-7, with 9 nucleotides matching TRBD2. The CDR3 runs 18 residues. The germline V gene has CDR1 SGHRS and CDR2 YFSETQ. J was trimmed by 7 bases and V by 6 bases; bases with no gene match: 23. The CDR3 coding sequence is TGCGCCAGCACCCGGCAAGGGACGATAGCGGGGGAACTAGGGGAGCAGTACTTC. The encoded protein is CASTRQGTIAGELGEQYF.

The sample holds one count of this clone. The CDR3 reads CASRAGFLRETQYF. DNA of the CDR3: TGTGCCAGCAGAGCAGGGTTTTTAAGAGAGACCCAGTACTTC. This rearrangement joins TRBV2 to TRBJ2-5; TRBD1 might be the D (5 bases). Between the trimmed V and J ends, which lost 6 bases and 4 bases, there was a span of 15 bases. Germline V gene lookup returns CDR1 SNHLY and CDR2 FYNNEI. The CDR3 is made up of 14 amino acids.

This clone was seen more than once but under ten times. J is TRBJ2-1 and V is TRBV30; TRBD2 matches 13 bases. The germline V gene encodes CDR1 GTSNPN and CDR2 SVGIG (reference sequence). The CDR3 has 14 residues. The ends lost 3 bases at V and 8 bases at J; junction bases unmatched: 4. The CDR3 DNA reads as TGTGCCTGGAGAGGACTAGCGGGAGTGCATGAGCAGTTCTTC. This sequence encodes CAWRGLAGVHEQFF.

The V call is TRBV14, the J call TRBJ1-2; D unclear. Germline V CDR1 and CDR2: SGHDN, FVKESK. V gave up 0 bases and J gave up 4 bases, with 3 bases separating them. The CDR3 has 12 amino acids. CDR3 in DNA: TGTGCCAGCAGCCAAGACAGCTATGGCTACACCTTC. Amino acid sequence: CASSQDSYGYTF. The whole variable domain, filled in from reference TRBV14 and TRBJ1-2, reads EAGVTQFPSHSVIEKGQTVTLRCDPISGHDNLYWYRRVMGKEIKFLLHFVKESKQDESGMPNNRFLAERTGGTYSTLKVQPAELEDSGVYFCASSQDSYGYTFGSGTRLTVV.

Written as DNA, the CDR3 is TGTGCCACCAGCACTCCGGGACAGGGGGCCCCCCGGGGCACAGATACGCAGTATTTT. Its translation is CATSTPGQGAPRGTDTQYF. The chain has TRBV15 and TRBJ2-3; 12 nucleotides align to TRBD1. Germline CDR1 is LNHNV and CDR2 is YYDKDF (reference sequence). V lost 4 bases to trimming and J lost 1 base; unmatched junction nucleotides: 12. CDR3 length equals 19 residues.

This clone was observed once. The chain is built from TRBV5-4 and TRBJ2-2; D tentatively fits TRBD1 or TRBD2 (6 bases each). Deletions cut 0 bases from V and 4 bases from J, with 13 bases between. The CDR3 runs 16 residues. CDR1 SGHNT and CDR2 YYREEE come from the germline V gene (reference sequence). CDR3: CASSLGGAGGTGELFF. CDR3 nucleotide sequence: TGTGCCAGCAGCTTGGGGGGGGCCGGGGGCACCGGGGAGCTGTTTTTT.

J is TRBJ2-3 and V is TRBV5-1; D might be TRBD2 (5 bases). The CDR3 runs to 14 residues. Germline lookup yields CDR1 SGHRS and CDR2 YFSETQ. V lost 3 bases and J lost 1, with 9 bases in between. DNA of the CDR3: TGCGCCAGCAGCTCTGACTACCGCACAGATACGCAGTATTTT. Protein product: CASSSDYRTDTQYF. Together with reference TRBV5-1 and TRBJ2-3, the CDR3 gives the full variable domain: KAGVTQTPRYLIKTRGQQVTLSCSPISGHRSVSWYQQTPGQGLQFLFEYFSETQRNKGNFPGRFSGRQFSNSRSEMNVSTLELGDSALYLCASSSDYRTDTQYFGPGTRLTVL.

The chain couples TRBV7-3 to TRBJ2-7; tentative D call: TRBD1 (5 bases). V lost 1 base, J lost 5 bases, and 15 bases lay in between. The CDR3 extends over 15 amino acids. The V gene's germline CDR1 is SGHTA and CDR2 FQGTGA. CDR3 amino acids: CASSLRAGKNHEQYF. Written as DNA, the CDR3 is TGTGCCAGCAGCTTAAGGGCAGGGAAAAACCACGAGCAGTACTTC.

The chain recombines TRBV13 with TRBJ2-3; TRBD2 agrees at 14 bases. V was pared by 5 bases and J by 5 bases, with 6 bases of the junction left unmatched. The CDR3 loop spans 16 amino acids. The V gene's germline CDR1 is PRHDT and CDR2 FYEKMQ (reference sequence). The chain's CDR3 is CASSQTSGRVKDTQYF. In nucleotides, the CDR3 is TGTGCCAGCAGCCAGACTAGCGGGAGGGTTAAAGATACGCAGTATTTT.

The V gene is TRBV5-1, the J gene TRBJ2-7; D is uncertain. V was cut by 2 bases and J by 0 bases, with 0 bases left in between. Germline CDR1 is SGHRS and CDR2 is YFSETQ. The CDR3 spans 11 residues. CDR3 region: CASSFSYEQYF. CDR3 nucleotide sequence: TGCGCCAGCAGCTTCTCCTACGAGCAGTACTTC.

V usage is TRBV10-3 and J usage is TRBJ2-2; the D gene is possibly TRBD1 (9 bases). CDR3 length: 17 residues. Germline CDR1 is ENHRY and CDR2 is SYGVKD. V lost 6 bases, J lost 5 bases, and 22 bases lay in between. CDR3 sequence (DNA): TGTGCCATCAGCCCCGGGGGGGGACAGGGAGATACCGGGGAGCTGTTTTTT. It codes for CAISPGGGQGDTGELFF.

This clone was counted a few times. The chain couples TRBV2 to TRBJ2-1; D is unresolved. The germline CDR1 and CDR2 sequences are SNHLY and FYNNEI. V lost 6 bases and J 9 bases, leaving 18 bases between the germline ends. The CDR3 runs 14 residues. The CDR3 DNA reads as TGTGCCAGCAGCGCGACTGCCTCCTCCCTTGAGCAGTTCTTC. Encoded protein: CASSATASSLEQFF.

This rearrangement joins TRBV7-9 to TRBJ2-2, with D possibly matching TRBD2 (5 bases). This CDR3 is 16 amino acids long. Per germline, CDR1 SEHNR and CDR2 FQNEAQ (reference sequence). V shed 2 bases and J shed 5 bases, with 15 bases lying between them. The CDR3 protein is CASSLRATAGTGELFF. The CDR3 nucleotides read TGTGCCAGCAGCTTAAGGGCAACCGCGGGTACCGGGGAGCTGTTTTTT. Together with reference TRBV7-9 and TRBJ2-2, the CDR3 gives the full variable domain: DTGVSQNPRHKITKRGQNVTFRCDPISEHNRLYWYRQTLGQGPEFLTYFQNEAQLEKSRLLSDRFSAERPKGSFSTLEIQRTEQGDSAMYLCASSLRATAGTGELFFGEGSRLTVL.